This TCR beta chain was identified in a study of metastatic and nonmetastatic thyroid tumors. Whole-study context: Where malignant and benign thyroid patients were concerned, repertoires were compared across blood and tumor or nodule tissue. The study's findings and limits: Patients with malignant thyroid tumors reportedly had significantly higher TCR beta diversity than those with benign nodules, in blood and tumor.

Every patient was untreated before thyroid surgery. Ten or more counts support this clone. What it recognizes is unknown. In the original processing: To classify distant metastasis in papillary thyroid cancer, a model was built from CDR3 differences across clinicopathological groups. TCRdb re-called the PCR reads with MiXCR. Clone size and V and J calls follow TCRdb, not the original study. Of more than 85,000 clones in the sample, approximately 9% are singletons; the top ten hold under 9%. Sequenced sample: blood. The origin of this receptor is a female donor with papillary thyroid cancer or a benign thyroid nodule (not recorded which). Some clones in this sample may be carry-over from other donors' samples.

The CDR3 reads CASSGAGRGTEAFF. CDR3 nucleotides: TGTGCCAGCTCAGGGGCAGGGCGGGGAACTGAAGCTTTCTTT. The chain carries TRBV18 and TRBJ1-1; D may be TRBD1 (5 bases). CDR3 length: 14 amino acids. Trimming removed 5 bases from V and 5 bases from J, with 15 bases in between. Per germline, CDR1 KGHSH and CDR2 LQKENI.